This T cell receptor beta chain stems from a study of T-cell reconstitution after alpha-beta-depleted transplantation in children (TCRdb year 2016). Regarding the research as a whole: Using TCR repertoire profiling, the study quantitatively followed how T-cell immune reconstitution unfolded in children after TCRalphabeta/CD19-depleted allogeneic hematopoietic cell transplantation.

The protocol used for the library was PCR. The instrument was an Illumina HiSeq 2500. TCR library preparation used molecular barcoding, with unique molecular identifiers applied to normalize quantification of the TCRbeta repertoire. The raw public reads went through TCRdb reprocessing: fastp at Q25, MiXCR clone calling, in-frame beta chains kept. Each record represents a unique CDR3 protein, reported with the most common genes and DNA among its rows. The sample table contains approximately 240,000 distinct CDR3 sequences; only one count was recorded for about a tenth of them. Over 25% of the sample comes from the top ten. This clonotype was observed at least ten times. Its antigen remains unidentified. There are no base qualities to consult, and no much larger clone falls within one base. According to the study, the label for this sample's treatment or condition signals: allogeneic hematopoietic cell transplantation with graft depleted of TCRalphabeta T cells and CD19 B cells. Transplant recipients were children who received TCRalphabeta/CD19-depleted allogeneic hematopoietic cell grafts.

The paper's findings and limits, for the study overall: Apparently early alphabetaT-cell count recovery about two months after transplant reportedly relied on only several hundred rapidly expanded clones derived from non-depleted graft cells. In some patients, the high TCRbeta diversity seen at day 60 was put down to recipient T cells and intrathymic progenitors that had survived conditioning. The frequencies of hyperexpanded clones fell over the following months, and after one year, T-cell counts and TCRbeta diversity were mostly attributed to newly produced T cells.

This specimen consisted of PBMCs, obtained before TCRalphabeta/CD19-depleted stem cell transplant. The receptor comes from a child less than two years old with acute myeloid leukemia, due to receive a stem cell transplant.

The DNA reads as follows: TGTGCCAGCAGCTTCACGGGACTCGACTACAATGAGCAGTTCTTC. Translated, this is CASSFTGLDYNEQFF. The chain is assembled from TRBV7-2 and TRBJ2-1; the best D guess is TRBD2, with 6 bases matching. V loses 3 bases, J loses 3 bases, and the germline ends lie 12 bases apart. The CDR3 contains 15 residues, cysteine and phenylalanine counted. The entry retains the CDR3 DNA only, 45 bases that are in frame from base 1. From the germline V gene, CDR1 is SGHTA and CDR2 is FQGNSA.